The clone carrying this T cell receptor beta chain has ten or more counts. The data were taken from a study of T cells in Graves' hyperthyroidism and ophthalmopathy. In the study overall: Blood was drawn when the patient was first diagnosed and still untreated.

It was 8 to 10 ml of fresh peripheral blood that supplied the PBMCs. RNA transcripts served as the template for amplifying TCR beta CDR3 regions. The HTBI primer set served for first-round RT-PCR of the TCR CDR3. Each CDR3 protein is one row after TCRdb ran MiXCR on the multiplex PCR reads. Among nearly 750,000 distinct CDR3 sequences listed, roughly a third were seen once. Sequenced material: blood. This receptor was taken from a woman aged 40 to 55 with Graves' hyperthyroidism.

The chain's CDR3 is CSAPTYMNTEAFF. For the CDR3, the DNA is TGCAGTGCTCCAACTTACATGAACACTGAAGCTTTCTTT. The chain has TRBV20-1 and TRBJ1-1; D uncertain. With 5 bases removed from V and 0 bases from J, the gap between germline ends came to 10 bases. CDR3 length equals 13 residues. Germline-derived CDR1 and CDR2 are DFQATT and SNEGSKA (reference sequence).